This TCR beta chain was identified during a study of blood T cell repertoires in COVID-19. Study information: Acute and convalescent COVID-19 samples came from the United States, Italy and Spain.

J gave up 6 bases and V 6 bases, and 4 bases lay outside the gene matches. This CDR3 region has 15 residues. Germline CDR1 LNHDA, CDR2 SQIVND (reference sequence). Authors' analysis steps: Estimation of nucleated cell counts was performed using reference gene primer amplification. Clones were sequenced by immunoSEQ multiplex PCR, and TCRdb holds only the in-frame ones, with some missing. V and J calls and clone size are as listed in that table; D and trimming were resolved from the DNA. Of 40,000 to 45,000 clones in the sample, about nine tenths were seen once. Source material: peripheral blood. V usage is TRBV19 and J usage is TRBJ2-2, with 13 bases that match TRBD2. This clonotype originated in a human donor in a cohort sampled during active COVID-19. CDR3 sequence: CASSGLAGVAGELFF. The CDR3 bases are TGTGCCAGTAGCGGACTAGCGGGAGTGGCCGGGGAGCTGTTTTTT.